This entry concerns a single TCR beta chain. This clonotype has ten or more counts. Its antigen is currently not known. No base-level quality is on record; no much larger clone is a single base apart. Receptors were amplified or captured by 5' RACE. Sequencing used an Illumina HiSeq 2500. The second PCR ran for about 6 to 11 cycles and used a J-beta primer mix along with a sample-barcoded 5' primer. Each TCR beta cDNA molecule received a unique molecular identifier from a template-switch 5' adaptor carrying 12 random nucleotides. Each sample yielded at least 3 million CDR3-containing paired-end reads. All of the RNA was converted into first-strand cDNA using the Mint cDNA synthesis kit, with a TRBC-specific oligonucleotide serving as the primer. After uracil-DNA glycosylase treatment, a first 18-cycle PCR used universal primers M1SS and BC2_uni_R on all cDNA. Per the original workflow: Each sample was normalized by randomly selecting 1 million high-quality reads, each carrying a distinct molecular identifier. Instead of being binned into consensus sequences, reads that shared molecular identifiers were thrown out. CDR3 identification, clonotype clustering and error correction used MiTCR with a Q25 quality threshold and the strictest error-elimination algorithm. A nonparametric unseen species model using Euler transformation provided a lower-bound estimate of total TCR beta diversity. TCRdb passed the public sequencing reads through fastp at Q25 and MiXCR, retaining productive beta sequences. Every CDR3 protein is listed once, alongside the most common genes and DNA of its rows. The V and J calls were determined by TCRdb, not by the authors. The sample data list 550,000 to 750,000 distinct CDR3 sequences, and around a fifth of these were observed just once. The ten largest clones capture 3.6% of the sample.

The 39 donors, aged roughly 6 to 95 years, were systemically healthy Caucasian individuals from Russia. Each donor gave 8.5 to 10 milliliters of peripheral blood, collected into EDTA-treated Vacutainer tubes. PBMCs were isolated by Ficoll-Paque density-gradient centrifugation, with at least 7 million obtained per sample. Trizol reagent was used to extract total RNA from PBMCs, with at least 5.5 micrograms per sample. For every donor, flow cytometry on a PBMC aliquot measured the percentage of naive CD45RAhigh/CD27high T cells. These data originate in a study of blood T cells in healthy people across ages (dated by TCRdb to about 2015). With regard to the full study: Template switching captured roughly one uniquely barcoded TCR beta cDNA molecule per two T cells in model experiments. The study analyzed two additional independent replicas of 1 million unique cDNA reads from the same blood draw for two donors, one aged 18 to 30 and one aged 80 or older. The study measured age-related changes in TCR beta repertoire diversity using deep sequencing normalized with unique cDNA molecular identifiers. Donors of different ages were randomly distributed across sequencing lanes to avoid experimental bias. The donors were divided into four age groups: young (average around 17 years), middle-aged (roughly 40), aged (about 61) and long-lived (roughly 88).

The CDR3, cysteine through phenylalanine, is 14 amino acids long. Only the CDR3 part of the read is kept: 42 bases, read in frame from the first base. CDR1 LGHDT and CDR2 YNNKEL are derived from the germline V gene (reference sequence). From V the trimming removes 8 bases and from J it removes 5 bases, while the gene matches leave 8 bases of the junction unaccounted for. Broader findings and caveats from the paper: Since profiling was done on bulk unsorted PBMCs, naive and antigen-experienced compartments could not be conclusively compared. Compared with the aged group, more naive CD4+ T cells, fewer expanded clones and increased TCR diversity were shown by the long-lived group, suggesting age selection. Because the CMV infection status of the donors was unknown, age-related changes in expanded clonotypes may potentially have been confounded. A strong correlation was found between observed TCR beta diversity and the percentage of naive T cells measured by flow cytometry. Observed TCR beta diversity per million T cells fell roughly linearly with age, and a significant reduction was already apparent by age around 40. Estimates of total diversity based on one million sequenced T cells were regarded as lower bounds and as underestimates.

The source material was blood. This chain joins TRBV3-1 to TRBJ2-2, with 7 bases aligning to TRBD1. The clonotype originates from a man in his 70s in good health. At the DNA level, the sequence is TGTGCCAGCTCGAAGACAGGGTGGACCGGGGAGCTGTTTTTT. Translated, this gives CASSKTGWTGELFF.